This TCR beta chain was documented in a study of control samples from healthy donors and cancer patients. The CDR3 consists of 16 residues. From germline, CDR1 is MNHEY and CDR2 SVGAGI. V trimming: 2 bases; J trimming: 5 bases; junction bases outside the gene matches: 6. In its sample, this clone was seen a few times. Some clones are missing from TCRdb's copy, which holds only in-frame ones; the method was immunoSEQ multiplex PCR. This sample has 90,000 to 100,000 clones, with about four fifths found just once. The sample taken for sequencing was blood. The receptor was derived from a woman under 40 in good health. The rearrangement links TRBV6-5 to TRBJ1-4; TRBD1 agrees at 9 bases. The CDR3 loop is CASSYGSGQGNEKLFF. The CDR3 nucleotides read TGTGCCAGCAGTTACGGCTCGGGACAGGGAAATGAAAAACTGTTTTTT.